One and the same sample provided the 26 T cell receptor beta chains below, sequenced in a study of chemoradiotherapy in HPV16-positive cancers. The protocol was immunoSEQ multiplex PCR, while the TCRdb copy is restricted to in-frame clones and leaves out a portion. This table holds about 22,000 clones, over 85% found once. The starting material was blood, obtained from a patient who underwent chemoradiotherapy. The source is a human donor with HPV-associated anogenital cancer.

The rearrangement links TRBV6-1 to TRBJ1-4; D possibly corresponds to TRBD1 (6 bases). Per germline, CDR1 MNHNS and CDR2 SASEGT. V was pared by 6 bases and J by 8 bases, with 13 bases between. The CDR3 sequence is 13 residues long. The CDR3 is CASSPGHKEKLFF. The CDR3 bases are TGTGCCAGCAGCCCGGGACACAAAGAAAAACTGTTTTTT.

The J gene is TRBJ2-1, the V gene TRBV19; the D is unclear. The CDR3 contains 15 residues. Deletions cut 8 bases from V and 5 bases from J, with 19 bases between. CDR1 is LNHDA and CDR2 is SQIVND in the germline V gene (reference sequence). DNA of the CDR3: TGTGCCAGTCGTCTTTCCCCAACATCCAACAATGAGCAGTTCTTC. Its translation: CASRLSPTSNNEQFF.

The rearrangement uses TRBV4-2 and TRBJ1-1; no clear D gene. The CDR3 totals 15 residues. Trimming stripped 0 bases from V and 4 bases from J, with 12 bases between. Germline CDR1 and CDR2: LGHNA and YNFKEQ. The CDR3 reads CASSQDVGSSTEAFF. For the CDR3, the DNA is TGTGCCAGCAGCCAAGATGTGGGGTCGTCCACTGAAGCTTTCTTT.

The rearrangement uses TRBV5-1 and TRBJ1-4; D ambiguous. Trimming shortened V by 0 bases and J by 1 base, and 10 bases separated the two germline ends. CDR1 is SGHRS and CDR2 is YFSETQ in the germline V gene. CDR3 length: 16 amino acids. The CDR3 nucleotides are TGCGCCAGCAGCTTGGCCGGAACAAAAACTAATGAAAAACTGTTTTTT. Its protein product is CASSLAGTKTNEKLFF. The whole variable domain, filled in from reference TRBV5-1 and TRBJ1-4, reads KAGVTQTPRYLIKTRGQQVTLSCSPISGHRSVSWYQQTPGQGLQFLFEYFSETQRNKGNFPGRFSGRQFSNSRSEMNVSTLELGDSALYLCASSLAGTKTNEKLFFGSGTQLSVL.

This chain connects TRBV28 to TRBJ2-2; 10 bases align to TRBD1. CDR3 length: 15 residues. V was pared by 4 bases and J by 3 bases, with 2 bases of the junction left unmatched. CDR1 and CDR2 from the germline V gene are MDHEN and SYDVKM. The DNA of the CDR3 is TGTGCCAGCAGTTCCGGGACAGGGGACACCGGGGAGCTGTTTTTT. Translating gives CASSSGTGDTGELFF.

V gene TRBV19 combines with J gene TRBJ2-2; TRBD2 is a possible D gene (6 bases). The germline V gene has CDR1 LNHDA and CDR2 SQIVND (reference sequence). Deletions cut 3 bases from V and 4 bases from J, with 18 bases between. The CDR3 loop spans 17 amino acids. This chain's CDR3 is CASSIPGAGFRTGELFF. The CDR3 bases are TGTGCCAGTAGTATCCCTGGAGCGGGTTTTCGCACCGGGGAGCTGTTTTTT.

On this clone: Other DNA variants within this sample encode the same CDR3. The rearrangement joins TRBV10-3 to TRBJ2-1, with D hard to call. The germline V and J ends were trimmed by 4 bases and 7 bases, with 5 bases remaining between them. Germline V gives CDR1 ENHRY, CDR2 SYGVKD. The CDR3 totals 11 residues. DNA for the CDR3: TGTGCCATCAGTGTTGGTAATGAGCAGTTCTTC. It yields the protein CAISVGNEQFF.

V usage is TRBV4-2 and J usage is TRBJ2-4, with D unclear. This CDR3 has 16 residues. The germline CDR1 and CDR2 sequences are LGHNA and YNFKEQ. Trimming shortened V by 3 bases and J by 0 bases, and 12 bases separated the two germline ends. CDR3 amino acids: CASSHTDYLAKNIQYF. In nucleotides, the CDR3 is TGTGCCAGCAGCCATACAGATTATCTAGCCAAAAACATTCAGTACTTC.

This clone was seen a few times. J is TRBJ2-1 and V is TRBV6-5, with TRBD1 identical over 7 bases. Looked up from germline, CDR1 is MNHEY and CDR2 is SVGAGI. CDR3 length: 15 residues. The junction had 6 bases not matched to a gene; V was cut back by 3 bases and J by 4 bases. CDR3 in DNA: TGTGCCAGCAGTTATAAGGGACAGTCTTACAATGAGCAGTTCTTC. It translates to CASSYKGQSYNEQFF.

This clone was observed a handful of times. The chain employs TRBV6-5 and TRBJ2-5, with 7 bases lining up with TRBD2. The germline gives CDR1 MNHEY, CDR2 SVGAGI. The V gene end was trimmed by 5 bases and the J gene end by 5 bases; junction bases not matched to a gene: 11. This CDR3 has 15 residues. CDR3 bases: TGTGCCAGCAGTGCGATCGGGGGGAGCGGGGAGACCCAGTACTTC. Its translation is CASSAIGGSGETQYF.

The chain links TRBV5-6 to TRBJ1-6; D ambiguous. V was cut by 2 bases and J by 10 bases, with 13 bases left in between. The CDR3 extends over 14 amino acids. CDR1 is SGHDT and CDR2 is YYEEEE in the germline V gene. CDR3 nucleotide sequence: TGTGCCAGCAGCTTTAAGCGGGGATTGTCACCCCTCCACTTT. Its translation: CASSFKRGLSPLHF.

This sequence joins TRBV28 and TRBJ2-7, with 8 bases matching TRBD2. The CDR3 is made up of 18 amino acids. The germline V gene has CDR1 MDHEN and CDR2 SYDVKM. Losses at the gene ends were 3 bases for V and 5 bases for J; bases not matched to a gene: 18. The CDR3 DNA is TGTGCCAGCAGTTTCGGACGAACGACCAGCGGGAGTACCCACGAGCAGTACTTC. Translation gives CASSFGRTTSGSTHEQYF.

J is TRBJ2-5 and V is TRBV7-2; D ambiguous. The CDR3 has 14 residues. The V gene lost 4 bases and the J gene lost 1 base, with 10 bases spanning the gap. Germline V gene data show CDR1 as SGHTA and CDR2 as FQGNSA. The CDR3 loop is CASSYLPVQETQYF. The CDR3 bases are TGTGCCAGCAGCTATTTGCCAGTCCAAGAGACCCAGTACTTC.

The J gene is TRBJ2-2, the V gene TRBV7-7; 7 nucleotides align to TRBD1. Germline CDR1 reads SSHAT; CDR2 reads FNYEAQ (reference sequence). This CDR3 comprises 14 residues. After removal of 5 bases from V and 1 base from J, the junction contained 1 base not matched to a gene. CDR3: CASSRQGNTGELFF. Written as DNA, the CDR3 is TGTGCCAGCAGCCGACAGGGGAACACCGGGGAGCTGTTTTTT. Looking up the rest from reference TRBV7-7 and TRBJ2-2 gives the full variable domain: GAGVSQSPRYKVTKRGQDVTLRCDPISSHATLYWYQQALGQGPEFLTYFNYEAQPDKSGLPSDRFSAERPEGSISTLTIQRTEQRDSAMYRCASSRQGNTGELFFGEGSRLTVL.

The CDR3 sequence: CASSEPLQETQYF. In DNA form, the CDR3 reads TGTGCCAGCAGCGAACCGTTGCAAGAGACCCAGTACTTC. The V gene is TRBV5-4, the J gene TRBJ2-5; D gene uncertain. V lost 4 bases and J lost 2, with 9 bases in between. Germline V gene data show CDR1 as SGHNT and CDR2 as YYREEE (reference sequence). The CDR3 contains 13 residues.

The chain uses TRBV10-3 and TRBJ2-7, with D possibly being TRBD1 (6 bases). The CDR3 has 13 amino acids. V was clipped by 2 bases and J by 3 bases, with 8 bases between them. The germline V gene has CDR1 ENHRY and CDR2 SYGVKD. CDR3 nucleotide sequence: TGTGCCATCAGTGAGGACAGGTACTACGAGCAGTACTTC. Protein: CAISEDRYYEQYF.

This CDR3 reads CASSQDGSSKLAWRVYDEQFF. The CDR3 DNA sequence: TGTGCCAGCAGCCAAGATGGATCTAGTAAACTCGCGTGGAGGGTTTATGATGAGCAGTTCTTC. The chain links TRBV4-2 to TRBJ2-1; D may be TRBD2 (6 bases). The CDR3 covers 21 residues. In germline, CDR1 is LGHNA, CDR2 YNFKEQ. Trimming removed 0 bases at V and 8 bases at J, with 32 bases between.

This chain uses TRBV6-6 with TRBJ1-2; 8 bases align to TRBD1. CDR3 size: 12 residues. Germline V lookup: CDR1 MNHNY, CDR2 SVGAGI (reference sequence). The V segment lost 9 bases and the J segment 7 bases; nucleotides outside the gene matches: 7. CDR3 region: CASLQGGFGYTF. In DNA form, the CDR3 reads TGTGCCAGTTTACAGGGGGGATTTGGCTACACCTTC.

The gene calls are TRBV27 and TRBJ1-5; no firm D call. This CDR3 is 13 amino acids long. CDR1 is MNHEY, CDR2 SMNVEV, per germline (reference sequence). Between the trimmed V and J ends, which lost 3 bases and 4 bases, there was a span of 7 bases. The chain's CDR3 is CASSFNSNQPQHF. CDR3 bases: TGTGCCAGCAGTTTCAACAGTAATCAGCCCCAGCATTTT.

V is TRBV5-1 and J is TRBJ1-2; D is unresolved. The ends were cut back, 1 base at V and 0 bases at J, with 7 bases in the middle. Germline V lookup: CDR1 SGHRS, CDR2 YFSETQ. This CDR3 is built from 14 residues. The CDR3 loop reads CASSLSVANYGYTF. The CDR3 DNA sequence: TGCGCCAGCAGCTTGTCAGTAGCTAACTATGGCTACACCTTC.

The chain has TRBV4-3 and TRBJ1-5; D gene unclear. CDR1 is LGHNA and CDR2 is YSLEER in the germline V gene. The CDR3 has 15 residues. Trimming pared 1 base from V and 0 bases from J, leaving 7 bases between. The CDR3 sequence: CASSQGLYSNQPQHF. The DNA of the CDR3 is TGCGCCAGCAGCCAAGGACTGTATAGCAATCAGCCCCAGCATTTT.

J is TRBJ1-2 and V is TRBV27; the match to TRBD1 covers 8 bases. In germline, CDR1 is MNHEY, CDR2 SMNVEV (reference sequence). V shed 4 bases and J 7 bases; nucleotides not matched to a gene: 11. This CDR3 has 15 residues. The DNA for the CDR3 is TGTGCCAGCAGTTCTCCCGGACAGGGAGGCTTTGGCTACACCTTC. Translation: CASSSPGQGGFGYTF.

This chain links TRBV12-1 with TRBJ2-1; the listed D gene, TRBD2, was not tested against the DNA. TRBV12-1 is a listed pseudogene. CDR3 size: 17 residues. The CDR3 region has the DNA TGTGCCAGCAGCTTTGCTCAGGGACTAGGGAATCGCAATGAGCAGTTCTTC. Translation gives CASSFAQGLGNRNEQFF.

The J gene is TRBJ2-2, the V gene TRBV28; D gene unclear. In germline, CDR1 is MDHEN, CDR2 SYDVKM. CDR3 length: 12 residues. The V and J ends lost 4 bases and 5 bases respectively, with 5 bases between them. CDR3 sequence (DNA): TGTGCCAGCAGTTCTCAGACCGGGGAGCTGTTTTTT. This sequence encodes CASSSQTGELFF.

The chain links TRBV7-8 to TRBJ1-5; D is uncertain. The V end lost 1 base, the J end lost 4 bases, and 14 bases lay between the germline ends. Germline V CDR1 and CDR2: SGHVS, FQNEAQ. The CDR3 contains 16 residues. CDR3 sequence reads: CASSLGSLVGNQPQHF. The CDR3 region has the DNA TGTGCCAGCAGCTTAGGATCCCTGGTAGGGAATCAGCCCCAGCATTTT.

The chain combines TRBV6-5 with TRBJ2-7; maybe TRBD2 (6 bases). Germline V CDR1 and CDR2: MNHEY, SVGAGI. CDR3 length: 12 residues. Trimming cost V 5 bases and J 6 bases, with 11 bases left between them. CDR3 nucleotides: TGTGCCAGCAGTAGTGGAGGGTTCGAGCAGTACTTC. Translating gives CASSSGGFEQYF.